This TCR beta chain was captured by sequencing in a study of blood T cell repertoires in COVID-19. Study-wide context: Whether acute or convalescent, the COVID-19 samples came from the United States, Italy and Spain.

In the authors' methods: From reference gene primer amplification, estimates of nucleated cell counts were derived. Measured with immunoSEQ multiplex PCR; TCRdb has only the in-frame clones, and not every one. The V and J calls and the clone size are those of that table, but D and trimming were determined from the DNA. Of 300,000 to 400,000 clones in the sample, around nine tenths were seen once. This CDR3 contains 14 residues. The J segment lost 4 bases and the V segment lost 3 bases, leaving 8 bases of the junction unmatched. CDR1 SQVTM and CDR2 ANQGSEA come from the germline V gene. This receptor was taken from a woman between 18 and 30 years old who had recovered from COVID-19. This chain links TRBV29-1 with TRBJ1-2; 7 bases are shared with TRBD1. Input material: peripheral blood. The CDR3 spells CSVDPTGNSYGYTF. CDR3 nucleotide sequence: TGCAGCGTTGACCCGACAGGGAATTCCTATGGCTACACCTTC.